The 11 T cell receptor beta chains in this list originate from one sample, sequenced in a study of T cells in Graves' hyperthyroidism and ophthalmopathy. Amplification targeted TCR beta CDR3 regions from RNA transcripts. A set of HTBI primers served as the primers for a first-round RT-PCR of the TCR CDR3. One entry per CDR3 protein results from TCRdb running MiXCR on the multiplex PCR reads. The table has about 400,000 distinct CDR3 sequences, around an eighth seen once. Sample: blood. The receptor set was obtained from a man aged 50-60 years with Graves' ophthalmopathy.

This clonotype was recorded at least ten times. The chain combines TRBV7-9 with TRBJ2-1; tentatively, D is TRBD2 (5 bases). CDR3 size: 16 residues. Germline V gene sequence: CDR1 SEHNR, CDR2 FQNEAQ (reference sequence). V was pared by 0 bases and J by 1 base, with 10 bases between. Here the CDR3 DNA reads TGTGCCAGCAGCTTAGCCCCAGCGGTATCCTACAATGAGCAGTTCTTC. Translated: CASSLAPAVSYNEQFF.

This clonotype was counted at least ten times. The chain has TRBV3-1 and TRBJ1-1, with D uncertain. The CDR3 loop spans 14 amino acids. Between the trimmed V and J ends, which lost 0 bases and 5 bases, there was a span of 10 bases. Germline V gene lookup returns CDR1 LGHDT and CDR2 YNNKEL (reference sequence). CDR3 amino acids: CASSQEVPGTEAFF. The DNA for the CDR3 is TGTGCCAGCAGCCAAGAAGTACCTGGGACTGAAGCTTTCTTT.

This clonotype was detected ten times or more. The rearrangement uses TRBV3-1 and TRBJ1-1; D not resolved. There are 14 residues in the CDR3. From germline, CDR1 is LGHDT and CDR2 YNNKEL (reference sequence). Trimming took off 4 bases at V and 1 base at J, with 10 bases between the two ends. CDR3 in amino acids: CASSPRATNTEAFF. The CDR3 nucleotides read TGTGCCAGCAGCCCAAGGGCAACGAACACTGAAGCTTTCTTT.

This clonotype has a count of ten or more. This chain links TRBV27 with TRBJ1-1; D is unresolved. V was pared by 5 bases and J by 6 bases, with 13 bases between. Germline CDR1 is MNHEY and CDR2 is SMNVEV (reference sequence). The CDR3 loop spans 13 amino acids. The CDR3 DNA sequence: TGTGCCAGCAGTCGGCAGGTACTCGCTGAAGCTTTCTTT. Its translation is CASSRQVLAEAFF.

This clonotype was recorded at least ten times. The rearrangement joins TRBV7-6 to TRBJ2-7; 12 bases align to TRBD2. The CDR3 loop spans 15 amino acids. The trim removed 5 bases at V and 6 bases at J, leaving 8 bases unmatched. Per the germline V gene, CDR1 is SGHVS and CDR2 is FNYEAQ. The CDR3 protein is CASSRVTSGSGEQYF. DNA for the CDR3: TGTGCCAGCAGCCGCGTGACTAGCGGGAGTGGCGAGCAGTACTTC.

This chain uses TRBV20-1 with TRBJ2-4, with D possibly matching TRBD2 (6 bases). The CDR3 spans 15 residues. Germline CDR1 DFQATT, CDR2 SNEGSKA (reference sequence). Trimming stripped 5 bases from V and 1 base from J, with 15 bases between. The CDR3 sequence is CSAVPGEGAKNIQYF. In DNA form, the CDR3 reads TGCAGTGCTGTTCCGGGAGAGGGGGCCAAAAACATTCAGTACTTC.

In this sample, this clonotype turned up many times. V gene TRBV6-1 combines with J gene TRBJ2-5; D may correspond to TRBD1 or TRBD2 (5 bases each). This CDR3 has 14 residues. Germline loops: CDR1 MNHNS, CDR2 SASEGT. V was trimmed by 6 bases and J by 1 base, leaving 12 bases between them. As DNA, the CDR3 is TGTGCCAGCAGACCTCCTGGGGGCCAAGAGACCCAGTACTTC. It specifies CASRPPGGQETQYF.

This clonotype was observed at least ten times. CDR3 sequence reads: CASSPAPGGNTDTQYF. The CDR3 DNA follows: TGCGCCAGCAGCCCCGCCCCAGGGGGGAACACAGATACGCAGTATTTT. V usage is TRBV5-1 and J usage is TRBJ2-3, with a possible D match to TRBD1 (7 bases). The CDR3 extends over 16 amino acids. CDR1 and CDR2 (germline): SGHRS, YFSETQ. Trimming stripped 4 bases from V and 2 bases from J, with 17 bases between.

This clonotype was recorded a few times. The chain recombines TRBV28 with TRBJ2-7; TRBD1 agrees at 8 bases. Germline V CDR1 and CDR2: MDHEN, SYDVKM. The V gene end was trimmed by 8 bases and the J gene end by 0 bases; junction bases not matched to a gene: 3. The CDR3 is made up of 13 amino acids. The CDR3: CASPDRDSYEQYF. DNA for the CDR3: TGTGCCAGCCCGGACAGGGACTCCTACGAGCAGTACTTC. Full variable domain (rest looked up from reference TRBV28 and TRBJ2-7): DVKVTQSSRYLVKRTGEKVFLECVQDMDHENMFWYRQDPGLGLRLIYFSYDVKMKEKGDIPEGYSVSREKKERFSLILESASTNQTSMYLCASPDRDSYEQYFGPGTRLTVT.

This clonotype was found many times. The chain is built from TRBV2 and TRBJ2-2, with 11 bases matching TRBD2. Germline CDR1 reads SNHLY; CDR2 reads FYNNEI. V lost 4 bases, J lost 3 bases, and 7 bases stayed unmatched. The CDR3 sequence is 17 residues long. The CDR3 DNA reads as TGTGCCAGCAGTGGGGCGACTAGCGGGGCAGACACCGGGGAGCTGTTTTTT. Amino acid sequence: CASSGATSGADTGELFF. The full variable domain, in which reference TRBV2 and TRBJ2-2 provide the parts outside the CDR3, is EPEVTQTPSHQVTQMGQEVILRCVPISNHLYFYWYRQILGQKVEFLVSFYNNEISEKSEIFDDQFSVERPDGSNFTLKIRSTKLEDSAMYFCASSGATSGADTGELFFGEGSRLTVL.

Ten or more counts support this clonotype. The chain is built from TRBV27 and TRBJ2-7, with D possibly being TRBD1 or TRBD2 (7 bases each). The CDR3 is 15 residues long. V was trimmed by 4 bases and J by 4 bases, leaving 17 bases between them. Germline V gene data show CDR1 as MNHEY and CDR2 as SMNVEV (reference sequence). The CDR3 DNA sequence: TGTGCCAGCAGTTCAAGACAGGGAGGGGTATACGAGCAGTACTTC. Residues: CASSSRQGGVYEQYF.